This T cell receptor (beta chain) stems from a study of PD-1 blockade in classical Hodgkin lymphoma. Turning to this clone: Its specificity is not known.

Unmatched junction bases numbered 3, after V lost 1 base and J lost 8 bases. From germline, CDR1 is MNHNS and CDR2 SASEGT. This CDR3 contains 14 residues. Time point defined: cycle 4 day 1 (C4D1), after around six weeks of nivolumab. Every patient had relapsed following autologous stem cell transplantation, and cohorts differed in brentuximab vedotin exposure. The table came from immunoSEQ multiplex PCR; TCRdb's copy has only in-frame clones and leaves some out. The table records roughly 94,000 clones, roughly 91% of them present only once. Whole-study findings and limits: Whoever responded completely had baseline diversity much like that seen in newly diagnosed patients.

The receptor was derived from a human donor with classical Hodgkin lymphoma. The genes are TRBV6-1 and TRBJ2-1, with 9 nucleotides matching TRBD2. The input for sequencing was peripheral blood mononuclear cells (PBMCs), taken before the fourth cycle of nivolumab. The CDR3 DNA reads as TGTGCCAGCAGTGAAGTTATAGCGGGAGATGAGCAGTTCTTC. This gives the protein CASSEVIAGDEQFF.